Below, one T cell receptor (beta chain) is given with its context. Per the germline V gene, CDR1 is KGHSH and CDR2 is LQKENI. The CDR3 runs to 16 residues. The germline V and J ends were trimmed by 1 base and 4 bases, with 16 bases remaining between them. These data are taken from a study of T cell responses to AZD1222 COVID-19 vaccine. Only in-frame clones appear in the TCRdb table, and some are missing; sequencing was by immunoSEQ multiplex PCR. The sample lists 150,000 to 200,000 clones; approximately 90% were seen once. The source of this sequence is an adult who received the AZD1222 COVID-19 vaccine. V usage is TRBV18 and J usage is TRBJ1-1, with D possibly matching TRBD1 (6 bases). The source was peripheral blood, collected 28 days after the second AZD1222 dose. CDR3 in DNA: TGTGCCAGCTCACCACGCACAGGGTTAGGAAGCACTGAAGCTTTCTTT. Translation gives CASSPRTGLGSTEAFF. Looking up the rest from reference TRBV18 and TRBJ1-1 gives the full variable domain: NAGVMQNPRHLVRRRGQEARLRCSPMKGHSHVYWYRQLPEEGLKFMVYLQKENIIDESGMPKERFSAEFPKEGPSILRIQQVVRGDSAAYFCASSPRTGLGSTEAFFGQGTRLTVV.